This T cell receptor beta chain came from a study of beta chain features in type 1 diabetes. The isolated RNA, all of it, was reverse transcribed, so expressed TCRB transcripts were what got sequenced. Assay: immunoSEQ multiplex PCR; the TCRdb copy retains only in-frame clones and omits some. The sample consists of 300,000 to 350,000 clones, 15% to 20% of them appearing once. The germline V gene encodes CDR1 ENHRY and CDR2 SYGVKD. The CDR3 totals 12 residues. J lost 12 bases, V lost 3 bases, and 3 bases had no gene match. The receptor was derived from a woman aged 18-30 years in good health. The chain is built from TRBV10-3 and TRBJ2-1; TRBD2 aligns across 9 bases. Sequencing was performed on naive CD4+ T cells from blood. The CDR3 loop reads CAISDLSGGQFF. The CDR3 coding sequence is TGTGCCATCAGTGATCTTAGCGGGGGGCAGTTCTTC.